The clone carrying this T cell receptor (beta chain) came up many times. The entry originates in a study of molecular identifiers for immune sequencing clone quantification. Each CDR3 protein gets one entry after TCRdb re-called the PCR reads with MiXCR. Of about 630,000 distinct CDR3 sequences in the sample, about 25% were seen once. Between the trimmed V and J ends, which lost 10 bases and 5 bases, there was a span of 14 bases. The germline gives CDR1 LGHDT, CDR2 YNNKEL (reference sequence). The CDR3 consists of 12 residues. The material sequenced was naive CD8+ T cells from blood, with Jurkat cell RNA spiked in. The subset is: FACS-sorted CD8+CD4-CCR7+CD45RA+ naive T cells. This clonotype originated in a human donor in good health. Some libraries in this study had Jurkat cell RNA spiked in. This chain links TRBV3-1 with TRBJ1-1; TRBD1 is a possible D gene (6 bases). CDR3 region: CATGVGRTEAFF. DNA of the CDR3: TGTGCCACAGGGGTGGGGCGGACTGAAGCTTTCTTT.